This T cell receptor (beta chain) was found in a study of blood T cell repertoires in COVID-19. Study context: Acute and convalescent COVID-19 samples came from the United States, Italy and Spain. T cells, B-cell-depleted T cells, or PBMCs provided the cDNA or gDNA that served as material.

The CDR3 has 13 residues. V was pared by 0 bases and J by 2 bases, with 4 bases between. Looked up from germline, CDR1 is LNHDA and CDR2 is SQIVND (reference sequence). In the original workflow: Reference gene primer amplification in the assay estimated nucleated cell counts. Assay: immunoSEQ multiplex PCR; the TCRdb copy retains only in-frame clones and omits some. The V and J calls and the clone size are those of that table, but D and trimming were determined from the DNA. Of 90,000 to 120,000 clones detected, roughly 86% appear once; the ten largest clones hold about 6.3%. The gene calls are TRBV19 and TRBJ1-2, with D hard to call. The sequenced sample was peripheral blood. The clonotype originates from a woman aged 55 to 70 with acute or convalescent COVID-19. The DNA of the CDR3 is TGTGCCAGTAGTATAGACCCGAACTATGGCTACACCTTC. Translated, it gives CASSIDPNYGYTF. Drawing the rest from reference TRBV19 and TRBJ1-2, the complete variable domain is DGGITQSPKYLFRKEGQNVTLSCEQNLNHDAMYWYRQDPGQGLRLIYYSQIVNDFQKGDIAEGYSVSREKKESFPLTVTSAQKNPTAFYLCASSIDPNYGYTFGSGTRLTVV.